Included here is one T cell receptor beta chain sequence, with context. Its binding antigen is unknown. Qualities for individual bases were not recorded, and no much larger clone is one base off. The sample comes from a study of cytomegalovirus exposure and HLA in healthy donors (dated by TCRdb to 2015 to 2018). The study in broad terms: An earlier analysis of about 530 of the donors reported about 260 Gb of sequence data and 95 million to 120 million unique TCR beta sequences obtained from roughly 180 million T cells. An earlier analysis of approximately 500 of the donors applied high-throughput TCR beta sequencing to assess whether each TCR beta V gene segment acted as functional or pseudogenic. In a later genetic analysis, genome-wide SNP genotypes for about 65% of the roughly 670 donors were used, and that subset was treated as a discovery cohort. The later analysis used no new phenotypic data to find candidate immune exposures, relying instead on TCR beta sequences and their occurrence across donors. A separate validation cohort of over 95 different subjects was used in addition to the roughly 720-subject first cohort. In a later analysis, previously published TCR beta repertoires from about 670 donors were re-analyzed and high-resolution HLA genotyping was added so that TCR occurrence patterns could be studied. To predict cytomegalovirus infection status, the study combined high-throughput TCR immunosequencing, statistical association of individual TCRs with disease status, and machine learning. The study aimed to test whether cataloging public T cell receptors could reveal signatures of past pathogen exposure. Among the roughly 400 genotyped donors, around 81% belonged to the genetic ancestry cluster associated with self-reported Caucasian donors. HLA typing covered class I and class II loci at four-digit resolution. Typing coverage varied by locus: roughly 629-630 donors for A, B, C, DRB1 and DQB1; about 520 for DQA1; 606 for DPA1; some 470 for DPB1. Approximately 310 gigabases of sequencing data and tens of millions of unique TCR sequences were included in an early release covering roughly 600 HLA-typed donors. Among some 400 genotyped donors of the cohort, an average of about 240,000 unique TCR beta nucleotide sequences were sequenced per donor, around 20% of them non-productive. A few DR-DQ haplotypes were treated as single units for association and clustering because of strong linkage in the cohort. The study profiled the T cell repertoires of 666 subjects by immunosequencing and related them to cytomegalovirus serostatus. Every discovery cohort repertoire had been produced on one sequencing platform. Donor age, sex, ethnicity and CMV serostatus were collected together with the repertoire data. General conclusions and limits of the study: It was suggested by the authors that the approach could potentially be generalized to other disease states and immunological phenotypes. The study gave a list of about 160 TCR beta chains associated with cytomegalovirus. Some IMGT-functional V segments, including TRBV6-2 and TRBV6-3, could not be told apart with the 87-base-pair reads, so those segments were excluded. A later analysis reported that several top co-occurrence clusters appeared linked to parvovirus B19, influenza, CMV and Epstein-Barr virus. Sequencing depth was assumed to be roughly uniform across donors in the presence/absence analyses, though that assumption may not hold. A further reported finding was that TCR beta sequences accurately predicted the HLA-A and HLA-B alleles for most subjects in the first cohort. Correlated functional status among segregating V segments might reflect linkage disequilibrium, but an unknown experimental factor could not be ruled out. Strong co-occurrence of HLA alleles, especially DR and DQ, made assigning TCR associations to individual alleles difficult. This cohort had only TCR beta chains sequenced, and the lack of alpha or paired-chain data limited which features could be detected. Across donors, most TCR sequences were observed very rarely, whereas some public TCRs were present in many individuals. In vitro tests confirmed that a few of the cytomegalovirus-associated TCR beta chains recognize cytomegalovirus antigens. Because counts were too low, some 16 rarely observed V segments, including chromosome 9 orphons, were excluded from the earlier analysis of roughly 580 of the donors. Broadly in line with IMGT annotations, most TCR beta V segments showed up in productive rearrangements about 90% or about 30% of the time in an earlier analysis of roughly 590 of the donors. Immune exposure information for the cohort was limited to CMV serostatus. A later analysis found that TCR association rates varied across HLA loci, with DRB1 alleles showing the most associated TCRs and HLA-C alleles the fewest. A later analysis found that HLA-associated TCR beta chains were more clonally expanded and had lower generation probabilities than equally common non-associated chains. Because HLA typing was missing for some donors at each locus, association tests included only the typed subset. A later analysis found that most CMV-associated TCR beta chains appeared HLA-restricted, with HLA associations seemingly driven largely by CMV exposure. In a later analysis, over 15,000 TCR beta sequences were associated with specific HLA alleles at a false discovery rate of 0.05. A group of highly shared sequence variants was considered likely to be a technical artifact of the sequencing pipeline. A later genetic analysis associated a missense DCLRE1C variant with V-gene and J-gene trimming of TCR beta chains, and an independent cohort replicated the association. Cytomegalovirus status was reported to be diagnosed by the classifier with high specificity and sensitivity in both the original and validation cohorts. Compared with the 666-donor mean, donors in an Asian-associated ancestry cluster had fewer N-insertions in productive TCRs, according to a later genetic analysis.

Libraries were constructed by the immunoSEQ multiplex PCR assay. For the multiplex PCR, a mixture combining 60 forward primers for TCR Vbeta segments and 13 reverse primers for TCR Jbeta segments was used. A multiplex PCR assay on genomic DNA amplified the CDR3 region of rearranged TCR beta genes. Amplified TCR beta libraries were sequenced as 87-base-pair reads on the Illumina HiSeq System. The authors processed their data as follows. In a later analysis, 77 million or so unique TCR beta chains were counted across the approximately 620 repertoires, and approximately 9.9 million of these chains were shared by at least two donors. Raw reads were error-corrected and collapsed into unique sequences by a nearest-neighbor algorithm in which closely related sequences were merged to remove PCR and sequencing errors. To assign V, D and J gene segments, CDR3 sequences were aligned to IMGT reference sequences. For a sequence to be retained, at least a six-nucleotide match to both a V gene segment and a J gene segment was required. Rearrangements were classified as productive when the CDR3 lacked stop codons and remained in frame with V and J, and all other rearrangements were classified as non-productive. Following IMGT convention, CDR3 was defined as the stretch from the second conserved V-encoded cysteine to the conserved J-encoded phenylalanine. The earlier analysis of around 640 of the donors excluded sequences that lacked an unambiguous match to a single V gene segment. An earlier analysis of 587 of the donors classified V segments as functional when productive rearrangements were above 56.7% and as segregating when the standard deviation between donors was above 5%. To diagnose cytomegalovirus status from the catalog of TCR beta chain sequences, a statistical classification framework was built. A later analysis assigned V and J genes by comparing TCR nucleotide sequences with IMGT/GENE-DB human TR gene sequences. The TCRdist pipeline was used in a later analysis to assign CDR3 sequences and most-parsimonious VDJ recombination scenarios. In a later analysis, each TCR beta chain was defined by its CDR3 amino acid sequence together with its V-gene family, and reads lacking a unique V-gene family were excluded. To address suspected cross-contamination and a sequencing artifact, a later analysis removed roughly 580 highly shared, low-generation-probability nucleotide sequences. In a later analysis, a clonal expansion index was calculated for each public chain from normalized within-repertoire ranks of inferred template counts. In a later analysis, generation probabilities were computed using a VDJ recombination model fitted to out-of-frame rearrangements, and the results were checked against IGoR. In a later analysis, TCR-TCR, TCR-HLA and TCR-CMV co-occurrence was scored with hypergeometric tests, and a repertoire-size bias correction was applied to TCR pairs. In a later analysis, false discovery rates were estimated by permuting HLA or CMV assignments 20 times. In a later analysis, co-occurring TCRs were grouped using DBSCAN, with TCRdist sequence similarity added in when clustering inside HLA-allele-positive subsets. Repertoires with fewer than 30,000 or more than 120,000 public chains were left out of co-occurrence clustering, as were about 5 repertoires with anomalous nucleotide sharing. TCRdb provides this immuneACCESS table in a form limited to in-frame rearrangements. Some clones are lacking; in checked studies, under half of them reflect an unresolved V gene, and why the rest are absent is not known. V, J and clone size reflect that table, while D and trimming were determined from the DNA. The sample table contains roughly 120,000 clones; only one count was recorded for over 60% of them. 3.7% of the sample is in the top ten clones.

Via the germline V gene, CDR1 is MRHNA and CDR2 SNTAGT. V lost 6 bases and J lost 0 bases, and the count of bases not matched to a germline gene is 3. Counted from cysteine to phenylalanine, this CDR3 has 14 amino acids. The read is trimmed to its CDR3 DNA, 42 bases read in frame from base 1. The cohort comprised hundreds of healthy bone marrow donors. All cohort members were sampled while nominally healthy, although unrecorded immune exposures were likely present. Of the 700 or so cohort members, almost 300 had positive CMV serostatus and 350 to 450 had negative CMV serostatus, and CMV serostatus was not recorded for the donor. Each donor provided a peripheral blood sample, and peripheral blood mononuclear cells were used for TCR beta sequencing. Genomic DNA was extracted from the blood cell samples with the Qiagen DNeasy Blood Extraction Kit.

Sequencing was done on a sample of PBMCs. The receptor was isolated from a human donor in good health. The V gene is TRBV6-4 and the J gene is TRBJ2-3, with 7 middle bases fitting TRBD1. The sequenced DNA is TGTGCCAGCAGCGAGGGACAGAGCACAGATACGCAGTATTTT. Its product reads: CASSEGQSTDTQYF.